This entry is about one TCR beta chain. The antigen it recognizes is unknown. The CDR3 numbers 13 residues from cysteine through phenylalanine. The sequence is cut down to CDR3 DNA, 39 bases in frame from base 1. For CDR1 and CDR2, the germline V gene (reference sequence) lists SGHNT and YYREEE. V is clipped by 4 bases and J by 6 bases, and the sequence between their germline boundaries is 13 bases long. These data belong to a study of cytomegalovirus exposure and HLA in healthy donors (dated by TCRdb to 2016 to 2017). At the level of the whole study: According to an earlier analysis of a few hundred of the donors, about 179 million T cells yielded roughly 100 million unique TCR beta sequences and about 300 Gb of sequence data. Roughly 300 gigabases of sequencing data and tens of millions of unique TCR sequences made up an early release that covered over 550 HLA-typed donors. Among the roughly 390 genotyped donors, 75% to 90% belonged to the genetic ancestry cluster associated with self-reported Caucasian donors. The study aimed to test whether signatures of past pathogen exposure could be identified by cataloging public T cell receptors. The T cell repertoires of around 670 subjects were profiled by immunosequencing and related to cytomegalovirus serostatus. In addition to the first cohort of about 650 subjects, a separate validation cohort of 120 different subjects was used. To predict cytomegalovirus infection status, the study brought together high-throughput TCR immunosequencing, statistical association of individual TCRs with disease status, and machine learning. A later analysis re-examined previously published TCR beta repertoires from 600 to 700 donors and added high-resolution HLA genotyping to investigate patterns of TCR occurrence. Rather than drawing on any new phenotypic data, the later analysis identified candidate immune exposures from TCR beta sequences and the way those sequences occurred across donors. To decide whether each TCR beta V gene segment behaved as functional or pseudogenic, an earlier analysis of some 600 of the donors relied on high-throughput TCR beta sequencing. Alongside the repertoire data, information on donor age, sex, ethnicity and CMV serostatus was compiled. In a later genetic analysis, genome-wide SNP genotypes for 398 of the 666 donors were used, and that subset was treated as a discovery cohort. Every repertoire in the discovery cohort had been generated on one and the same sequencing platform. HLA typing included class I and class II loci at four-digit resolution. The number of donors typed differed by locus, with roughly 620-640 for A, B, C, DRB1 and DQB1, around 500 for DQA1, some 570 for DPA1, and 472 for DPB1. Several DR-DQ haplotypes were treated as single units for association and clustering because of strong linkage in the cohort. Among roughly 400 genotyped donors of the cohort, an average of roughly 240,000 unique TCR beta nucleotide sequences were sequenced per donor, roughly 18% of them non-productive.

Library generation was performed with the immunoSEQ multiplex PCR assay. For the multiplex PCR, a mixture combining 60 forward primers for TCR Vbeta segments and 13 reverse primers for TCR Jbeta segments was used. Amplification of the CDR3 region of rearranged TCR beta genes was performed with a multiplex PCR assay on genomic DNA. The amplified TCR beta libraries were sequenced on the Illumina HiSeq System as 87-base-pair reads. Concerning the study's data processing: A later analysis counted tens of millions of unique TCR beta chains across the approximately 700 repertoires, and about 10 million of these chains were shared by at least two donors. To remove PCR and sequencing errors, raw reads were error-corrected and collapsed into unique sequences using a nearest-neighbor algorithm that merged closely related sequences. To assign V, D and J gene segments, CDR3 sequences were aligned to IMGT reference sequences. For a sequence to be retained, a match of at least six nucleotides to both a V gene segment and a J gene segment was required. Rearrangements were classified as productive when the CDR3 lacked stop codons and remained in frame with V and J, and all other rearrangements were classified as non-productive. CDR3 was defined by IMGT convention, running from the second conserved V-encoded cysteine to the conserved J-encoded phenylalanine. The earlier analysis of about 530 of the donors excluded any sequence lacking an unambiguous match to a single V gene segment. An earlier analysis of several hundred of the donors called V segments functional above 56.7% productive rearrangements and segregating when the between-donor standard deviation exceeded 5%. To diagnose cytomegalovirus status from the catalog of TCR beta chain sequences, a statistical classification framework was built. V and J gene assignment, in a later analysis, came from comparing TCR nucleotide sequences with IMGT/GENE-DB human TR gene sequences. Using the TCRdist pipeline, a later analysis assigned CDR3 sequences along with most-parsimonious VDJ recombination scenarios. In a later analysis, every TCR beta chain was defined by the combination of its CDR3 amino acid sequence and its V-gene family, and reads without a unique V-gene family were dropped. A later analysis removed 592 highly shared, low-generation-probability nucleotide sequences to deal with suspected cross-contamination and a sequencing artifact. In a later analysis, a clonal expansion index for each public chain was calculated from normalized within-repertoire ranks of inferred template counts. Generation probabilities in a later analysis came from a VDJ recombination model fitted to out-of-frame rearrangements, and those results were checked against IGoR. Hypergeometric tests were used in a later analysis to score TCR-TCR, TCR-HLA and TCR-CMV co-occurrence, with a repertoire-size bias correction applied to the TCR pairs. To estimate false discovery rates, a later analysis permuted the HLA or CMV assignments 20 times. In a later analysis, co-occurring TCRs were grouped with DBSCAN, and TCRdist sequence similarity was added when clustering was performed within HLA-allele-positive subsets. Co-occurrence clustering excluded repertoires with fewer than 30,000 or more than 120,000 public chains, plus five with anomalous nucleotide sharing. In TCRdb, the immuneACCESS table is reduced to in-frame sequences with V and J assigned. These tables do not hold every clone; where another copy was compared, an unresolved V gene accounts for under half, and the others remain unexplained. V and J calls plus clone size are reproduced from that table; the DNA served to infer D and trimming. The sample's table lists a count of approximately 130,000 clones. The biggest ten clones account for 1.5% to 2% of the sample.

In total, 630 or so healthy bone marrow donors made up the cohort. Cohort members were all nominally healthy when sampled, although unrecorded immune exposures were likely present. The donor tested CMV seronegative, placing the donor among the 350 or so seronegative members of the cohort. A peripheral blood sample was collected from each donor, and TCR beta sequencing was performed on peripheral blood mononuclear cells. The Qiagen DNeasy Blood Extraction Kit was used to extract genomic DNA from the blood cell samples. Points the paper makes about the study in general: Some IMGT-functional V segments, including TRBV6-2 and TRBV6-3, could not be told apart with the 87-base-pair reads, so those segments were excluded. CMV serostatus was the only immune exposure information available for the cohort. In a later analysis, several top co-occurrence clusters were reported to appear linked to parvovirus B19, influenza, CMV and Epstein-Barr virus. Compared with the approximately 670-donor mean, donors in an Asian-associated ancestry cluster had fewer N-insertions in productive TCRs, according to a later genetic analysis. In a later analysis, some 18,000 TCR beta sequences were associated with specific HLA alleles at a false discovery rate of 0.05. The study listed approximately 150 TCR beta chains as associated with cytomegalovirus. Linkage disequilibrium might explain the correlated functional status among segregating V segments, but an unknown experimental factor could not be ruled out. The presence/absence analyses assumed that sequencing depth was roughly uniform across donors, and that assumption may not be true. In a later genetic analysis, a missense DCLRE1C variant was associated with V-gene and J-gene trimming of TCR beta chains, and the association was replicated in an independent cohort. A further reported finding was that TCR beta sequences accurately predicted the HLA-A and HLA-B alleles for most subjects in the first cohort. Because HLA typing was missing for some donors at each locus, association tests included only the typed subset. This cohort had only TCR beta chains sequenced, and the lack of alpha or paired-chain data limited which features could be detected. In a later analysis, the rate of TCR association differed among HLA loci, with DRB1 alleles having the most associated TCRs and HLA-C alleles having the fewest. In vitro tests confirmed that a few of the cytomegalovirus-associated TCR beta chains recognize cytomegalovirus antigens. The sequencing pipeline was judged likely to have produced a cluster of highly shared sequence variants as a technical artifact. A later analysis found that HLA-associated TCR beta chains were more clonally expanded and had lower generation probabilities than equally common non-associated chains. The authors suggested that the approach could potentially be extended to other disease states and immunological phenotypes. Broadly in line with IMGT annotations, most TCR beta V segments showed up in productive rearrangements about 87% or about 30% of the time in an earlier analysis of around 600 of the donors. The classifier was reported to diagnose cytomegalovirus status with high specificity and sensitivity in both the original cohort and the validation cohort. Because counts were too low, seventeen rarely observed V segments, including chromosome 9 orphons, were excluded from the earlier analysis of some 540 of the donors. According to a later analysis, most CMV-associated TCR beta chains appeared to be HLA-restricted, and the HLA associations seemed to be driven largely by CMV exposure. Most TCR sequences were observed very rarely across donors, whereas some public TCRs were present in many individuals. Assigning TCR associations to individual alleles was difficult when HLA alleles, especially DR and DQ, strongly co-occurred.

The clonotype originates from a woman aged 60-70 years in good health and CMV-seronegative. Material: PBMCs. The rearrangement combines TRBV5-4 with TRBJ1-2; the D gene is possibly TRBD1, with 5 bases matching. The CDR3 in this case is CASSPAGGDGYTF. In nucleotides, the sequence is TGTGCCAGCAGCCCGGCCGGGGGGGATGGCTACACCTTC.